Following are 28 T cell receptor beta chains from one sample sequenced in a study of OX40 agonist ivuxolimab in advanced cancers. Assay used: immunoSEQ multiplex PCR; TCRdb lists only in-frame clones, some missing. The repertoire has tens of thousands of clones, 75% to 90% of them found once; the top ten carry less than 5.5%. Material: CD4+ or CD8+ T cells sorted from blood, obtained in a trial of the OX40 agonist ivuxolimab. The receptor set was obtained from an adult with an advanced solid tumor such as melanoma, head and neck, liver or kidney cancer.

This chain connects TRBV18 to TRBJ1-4; 9 nucleotides match TRBD1. The CDR3 totals 17 residues. Losses at the gene ends were 6 bases for V and 4 bases for J; bases not matched to a gene: 12. Germline loops: CDR1 KGHSH, CDR2 LQKENI. CDR3 sequence reads: CASSRTGQGYSNEKLFF. The CDR3 DNA follows: TGTGCCAGCTCGAGGACGGGACAGGGTTACAGTAATGAAAAACTGTTTTTT.

This clone appeared once. The genes are TRBV7-3 and TRBJ2-2; D possibly uses TRBD1 or TRBD2 (5 bases each). Germline V lookup: CDR1 SGHTA, CDR2 FQGTGA. V lost 5 bases to trimming and J lost 4 bases, with 14 bases between them. The CDR3 covers 15 residues. This CDR3 is CASSPGPQLTGELFF. CDR3 nucleotide sequence: TGTGCCAGCAGCCCGGGACCCCAACTCACCGGGGAGCTGTTTTTT.

The chain recombines TRBV6-6 with TRBJ2-2; D may be TRBD1 (5 bases). Trimming pared 4 bases from V and 7 bases from J, leaving 13 bases between. The CDR3 contains 14 residues. Germline loops: CDR1 MNHNY, CDR2 SVGAGI (reference sequence). The CDR3 DNA reads TGTGCCAGCAGTTTGGCAGGGTCTTACGGGGAGCTGTTTTTT. It specifies CASSLAGSYGELFF.

J is TRBJ1-3 and V is TRBV7-2; D possibly corresponds to TRBD1 (6 bases). This CDR3 has 14 amino acids. The V end lost 3 bases, the J end lost 2 bases, and 8 bases lay between the germline ends. Germline V gene lookup returns CDR1 SGHTA and CDR2 FQGNSA. Written as DNA, the CDR3 is TGTGCCAGCAGCTTGGGGGCTACTGGAAACACCATATATTTT. It encodes CASSLGATGNTIYF.

This clone was picked up one time. CDR3 in DNA: TGTGCCAGTCAGGTTTGGCACGGTCTTTCCAAAAACATTCAGTACTTC. Translated: CASQVWHGLSKNIQYF. This chain joins TRBV11-2 and TRBJ2-4, with no clear D. V lost 9 bases and J 2 bases, leaving 20 bases between the germline ends. Per germline, CDR1 SGHAT and CDR2 FQNNGV. The CDR3 length is 16 residues.

V is TRBV19 and J is TRBJ2-7; 10 bases line up with TRBD2. Germline CDR1 and CDR2: LNHDA and SQIVND (reference sequence). This CDR3 region has 14 residues. V lost 9 bases, J lost 1 base, and 6 bases stayed unmatched. CDR3 coding DNA: TGTGCCAGCTGCCAGACTAGCGGGTCCTACGAGCAGTACTTC. Translated: CASCQTSGSYEQYF.

V gene TRBV4-3 combines with J gene TRBJ1-2; 9 bases fit TRBD1. CDR1 is LGHNA, CDR2 YSLEER, per germline. CDR3 size: 13 residues. J lost 5 bases, V lost 3 bases, and 1 base had no gene match. The CDR3 loop reads CASSQDRGYGYTF. In DNA, the CDR3 is TGCGCCAGCAGCCAGGACAGGGGATATGGCTACACCTTC.

This chain connects TRBV7-9 to TRBJ1-2; D gene uncertain. The CDR3 has 15 amino acids. Germline V lookup: CDR1 SEHNR, CDR2 FQNEAQ (reference sequence). V gave up 1 base and J gave up 4 bases, with 13 bases separating them. Here the CDR3 reads CASSLELGMIYGYTF. In DNA form, the CDR3 reads TGTGCCAGCAGCTTAGAGCTGGGTATGATCTATGGCTACACCTTC.

V usage is TRBV18 and J usage is TRBJ2-1; the match to TRBD2 covers 9 bases. CDR3 length: 16 amino acids. V shed 0 bases and J 4 bases; nucleotides not matched to a gene: 4. Germline CDR1 reads KGHSH; CDR2 reads LQKENI. CDR3 bases: TGTGCCAGCTCACCACCCAGCGGGAGGATTTACAATGAGCAGTTCTTC. It specifies CASSPPSGRIYNEQFF.

This chain links TRBV19 with TRBJ1-5; 9 nucleotides align to TRBD1. V shed 7 bases and J 2 bases; nucleotides not matched to a gene: 12. Germline V CDR1 and CDR2: LNHDA, SQIVND (reference sequence). This CDR3 is 17 amino acids long. For the CDR3, the DNA is TGTGCCAGTACCAGGGACAGGGTCGTATTGGGCAATCAGCCCCAGCATTTT. Amino acids: CASTRDRVVLGNQPQHF.

This clone was recorded once. Mismatch with germline at one junction end may stem from a read error. This rearrangement joins TRBV11-1 to TRBJ2-3; 9 positions agree with TRBD2. Germline CDR1 and CDR2: SGHAT and FQDESV (reference sequence). The CDR3 spans 14 residues. The CDR3 nucleotides read TGTGCCAGCAGCCTAGCGGGAAACACAGATACGCAGTATTTT. Its protein product is CASSLAGNTDTQYF.

The chain uses TRBV5-5 and TRBJ2-1; the match to TRBD1 covers 10 bases. The CDR3 totals 17 residues. Germline CDR1 SGHKS, CDR2 YYEKEE (reference sequence). V lost 2 bases to trimming and J lost 7 bases; unmatched junction nucleotides: 12. Written as DNA, the CDR3 is TGTGCCAGCAGCTTATTAGCCCGACAGGGGGCGCGTAATGAGCAGTTCTTC. It codes for CASSLLARQGARNEQFF.

The chain employs TRBV5-1 and TRBJ2-5; D is undetermined. This CDR3 region has 14 residues. The ends were cut back, 1 base at V and 5 bases at J, with 12 bases in the middle. CDR1 SGHRS and CDR2 YFSETQ come from the germline V gene. CDR3 DNA sequence: TGCGCCAGCAGCTTGTCGGGTCTAGGGGAGACCCAGTACTTC. Protein sequence: CASSLSGLGETQYF. Filled out from reference TRBV5-1 and TRBJ2-5, the complete variable domain reads KAGVTQTPRYLIKTRGQQVTLSCSPISGHRSVSWYQQTPGQGLQFLFEYFSETQRNKGNFPGRFSGRQFSNSRSEMNVSTLELGDSALYLCASSLSGLGETQYFGPGTRLLVL.

The chain combines TRBV5-5 with TRBJ2-1; D may be TRBD2 (5 bases). The CDR3 loop spans 13 amino acids. Germline loops: CDR1 SGHKS, CDR2 YYEKEE (reference sequence). Trimming stripped 0 bases from V and 7 bases from J, with 8 bases between. The CDR3 reads CASSLVGGNEQFF. Here the CDR3 DNA reads TGTGCCAGCAGCTTGGTTGGCGGGAATGAGCAGTTCTTC.

The V gene is TRBV9, the J gene TRBJ2-7; D possibly corresponds to TRBD1 (6 bases). Germline lookup yields CDR1 SGDLS and CDR2 YYNGEE. V lost 0 bases and J lost 2, with 12 bases in between. This CDR3 is 15 amino acids long. CDR3 in amino acids: CASSVGLDSTYEQYF. The CDR3 region has the DNA TGTGCCAGCAGCGTAGGTCTGGACAGCACCTACGAGCAGTACTTC. Filled out from reference TRBV9 and TRBJ2-7, the complete variable domain reads DSGVTQTPKHLITATGQRVTLRCSPRSGDLSVYWYQQSLDQGLQFLIQYYNGEERAKGNILERFSAQQFPDLHSELNLSSLELGDSALYFCASSVGLDSTYEQYFGPGTRLTVT.

The chain employs TRBV10-3 and TRBJ2-7; tentatively, D is TRBD1 (6 bases). The germline V gene has CDR1 ENHRY and CDR2 SYGVKD. This CDR3 contains 12 residues. V was pared by 6 bases and J by 5 bases, with 11 bases between. The CDR3 nucleotides are TGTGCCATCAGGGGAACAGGGAACGAGCAGTACTTC. Protein: CAIRGTGNEQYF.

The J gene is TRBJ2-1, the V gene TRBV6-1, with D perhaps TRBD1 (6 bases). Between the trimmed V and J ends, which lost 5 bases and 6 bases, there was a span of 14 bases. The CDR3 length is 14 residues. CDR1 and CDR2 (germline): MNHNS, SASEGT. CDR3: CASSPQDSLNEQFF. The CDR3 DNA follows: TGTGCCAGCAGTCCCCAGGACAGCCTCAATGAGCAGTTCTTC.

V usage is TRBV18 and J usage is TRBJ1-5; the D gene is possibly TRBD1 (5 bases). The length of the CDR3 is 13 residues. V shed 6 bases and J shed 5 bases, with 11 bases lying between them. Germline V lookup: CDR1 KGHSH, CDR2 LQKENI. CDR3 protein: CASSSWGDQPQHF. In DNA form, the CDR3 reads TGTGCCAGCTCCAGTTGGGGGGATCAGCCCCAGCATTTT.

The rearrangement joins TRBV5-4 to TRBJ1-6; 9 positions match TRBD1. Unmatched junction bases numbered 6, after V lost 4 bases and J lost 7 bases. Germline V lookup: CDR1 SGHNT, CDR2 YYREEE (reference sequence). CDR3 length: 15 amino acids. The CDR3 reads CASSKGQGGNSPLHF. In DNA form, the CDR3 reads TGTGCCAGCAGCAAGGGACAGGGTGGGAATTCACCCCTCCACTTT.

The V call is TRBV12-5, the J call TRBJ2-2, with a possible D match to TRBD1 (6 bases). The CDR3 covers 14 residues. Germline V gives CDR1 LGHNT, CDR2 FRNRAP. The V gene lost 4 bases and the J gene lost 1 base, with 7 bases spanning the gap. The CDR3 here is CASGSQGNTGELFF. The CDR3 DNA reads TGTGCTAGTGGTTCACAGGGGAACACCGGGGAGCTGTTTTTT.

This sequence joins TRBV28 and TRBJ2-2; the D gene is possibly TRBD2 (6 bases). V lost 6 bases and J lost 5, with 19 bases in between. In germline, CDR1 is MDHEN, CDR2 SYDVKM. The CDR3 loop spans 16 amino acids. The CDR3 here is CASSPGGVAATGELFF. CDR3 bases: TGTGCCAGCAGCCCCGGCGGGGTGGCTGCAACCGGGGAGCTGTTTTTT.

The V and J genes are TRBV6-6 and TRBJ1-2, with D unclear. CDR1 is MNHNY, CDR2 SVGAGI, per germline (reference sequence). The CDR3 has 16 amino acids. V lost 7 bases to trimming and J lost 6 bases, with 24 bases between them. DNA for the CDR3: TGTGCCAGCAAGATTGGGCAGTCGGGCGCTAGGGATGGCTACACCTTC. Encoded protein: CASKIGQSGARDGYTF.

This clone has more than one count but fewer than ten. The chain has TRBV4-1 and TRBJ1-4; TRBD1 might be the D (5 bases). The germline V gene has CDR1 MGHRA and CDR2 YSYEKL. The CDR3 has 19 amino acids. V was trimmed by 0 bases and J by 5 bases, leaving 22 bases between them. The CDR3 loop is CASSQDTTRVGGKNEKLFF. CDR3 nucleotide sequence: TGCGCCAGCAGCCAAGATACTACCCGGGTTGGGGGAAAGAATGAAAAACTGTTTTTT.

The CDR3, as DNA: TGTGCCAGCAGCAAAGGACAGGAGTCGAATCAGCCCCAGCATTTT. Protein: CASSKGQESNQPQHF. The chain has TRBV2 and TRBJ1-5; 7 bases agree with TRBD1. Germline-derived CDR1 and CDR2 are SNHLY and FYNNEI. The J segment lost 4 bases and the V segment lost 6 bases, leaving 9 bases of the junction unmatched. The CDR3 has 15 residues.

The V gene is TRBV2, the J gene TRBJ1-6; D possibly corresponds to TRBD1 (5 bases). V lost 8 bases and J lost 10, with 12 bases in between. Germline-derived CDR1 and CDR2 are SNHLY and FYNNEI. The CDR3 runs to 12 residues. CDR3 sequence (DNA): TGTGCCAGCGGTACGGGGGTCTCACCCCTCCACTTT. Translated: CASGTGVSPLHF.

This clone turned up a few times. This rearrangement joins TRBV5-1 to TRBJ1-6; 9 nucleotides match TRBD1. This CDR3 has 15 residues. Germline CDR1 and CDR2: SGHRS and YFSETQ. V dropped 4 bases and J dropped 9; count of bases not matched to a gene: 8. In DNA, the CDR3 is TGCGCCAGCAGCCCGAAGACAGGGGGTAGTTCACCCCTCCACTTT. It encodes CASSPKTGGSSPLHF.

The chain carries TRBV10-3 and TRBJ2-3, with 9 nucleotides matching TRBD2. The germline V gene has CDR1 ENHRY and CDR2 SYGVKD. The CDR3 consists of 15 residues. The junction had 4 bases not matched to a gene; V was cut back by 6 bases and J by 0 bases. Here the CDR3 reads CAISPSGGSTDTQYF. In DNA form, the CDR3 reads TGTGCCATCAGCCCAAGCGGGGGGAGCACAGATACGCAGTATTTT.

This chain connects TRBV28 to TRBJ2-7, with D perhaps TRBD1 or TRBD2 (6 bases each). The germline V gene encodes CDR1 MDHEN and CDR2 SYDVKM. Trimming cost V 4 bases and J 11 bases, with 15 bases left between them. The CDR3 covers 12 residues. Written as DNA, the CDR3 is TGTGCCAGCAGTTCAGGGAAGGGGGAGGAGTACTTC. This translates into CASSSGKGEEYF. Full variable domain (rest looked up from reference TRBV28 and TRBJ2-7): DVKVTQSSRYLVKRTGEKVFLECVQDMDHENMFWYRQDPGLGLRLIYFSYDVKMKEKGDIPEGYSVSREKKERFSLILESASTNQTSMYLCASSSGKGEEYFGPGTRLTVT.